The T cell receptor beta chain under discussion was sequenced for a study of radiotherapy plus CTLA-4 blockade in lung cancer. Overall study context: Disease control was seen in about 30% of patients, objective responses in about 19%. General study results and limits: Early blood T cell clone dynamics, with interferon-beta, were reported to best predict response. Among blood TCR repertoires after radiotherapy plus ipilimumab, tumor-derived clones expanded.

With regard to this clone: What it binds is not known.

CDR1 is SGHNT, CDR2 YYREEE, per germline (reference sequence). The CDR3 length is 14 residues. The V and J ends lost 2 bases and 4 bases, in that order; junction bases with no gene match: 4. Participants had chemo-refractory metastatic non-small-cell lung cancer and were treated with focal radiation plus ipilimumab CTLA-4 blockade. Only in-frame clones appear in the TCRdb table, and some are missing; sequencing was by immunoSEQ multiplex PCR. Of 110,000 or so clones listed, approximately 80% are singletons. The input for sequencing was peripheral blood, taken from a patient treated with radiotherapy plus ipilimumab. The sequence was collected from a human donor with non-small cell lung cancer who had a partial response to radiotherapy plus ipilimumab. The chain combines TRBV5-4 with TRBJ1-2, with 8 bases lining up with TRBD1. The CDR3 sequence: CASSFPGGGYGYTF. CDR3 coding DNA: TGTGCCAGCAGCTTCCCAGGGGGCGGCTATGGCTACACCTTC.